This T cell receptor (beta chain) appears in the sequencing data of a study of T cells after yellow fever vaccination. Each CDR3 protein is one row after TCRdb ran MiXCR on the 5' RACE reads. The table lists around 590,000 distinct CDR3 sequences, more than 9% of them singletons, with under 15% in the top ten. Study-wide results and caveats: A small share of clonotypes appeared in both CD4 and CD8 compartments.

Germline values: CDR1 DFQATT, CDR2 SNEGSKA (reference sequence). The CDR3 consists of 13 residues. The J segment lost 5 bases and the V segment lost 5 bases, leaving 8 bases of the junction unmatched. This clonotype was seen ten or more times. What it binds is not known. This TCR derives from a man aged 30-40 years who received the YFV17D yellow fever vaccine. The J gene is TRBJ2-5, the V gene TRBV20-1, with 7 bases that match TRBD2. This specimen was PBMCs, taken on the day of the yellow fever booster vaccination. This CDR3 is CSAPSGGMETQYF. The CDR3 nucleotides are TGCAGTGCTCCCTCGGGAGGAATGGAGACCCAGTACTTC.